The rows below give T cell receptor beta chains drawn from one sample of a study of graft-versus-host responses after intestinal transplantation. Clones were read by immunoSEQ multiplex PCR, and TCRdb kept only the in-frame ones, dropping some. The table records more than 20,000 clones, around 85% of them present only once. Source: PBMCs, taken 450 to 480 days after intestinal transplant. The receptors were gathered from a human patient who received an intestinal transplant, so some T cells may come from the graft donor. The CDR3 runs from the conserved cysteine through the conserved F or W. The D gene is left open where the match is weak. Part of the rows lack a size; the others show once, few, many or a class for expanded clones.

TRBV7-3	TRBJ2-2	.	.	TGTGCCAGCAGCTCGCGTAGGGAGCTGTTTTTT	CASSSRRELFF
TRBV5-1	TRBJ2-5	.	.	TGCGCCAGCGCCGATGGCGGGTCTCAAGAGACCCAGTACTTC	CASADGGSQETQYF
TRBV29-1	TRBJ1-4	.	.	TGCAGGGAAACGCGGGAGGCTAATGAAAAACTGTTTTTT	CRETREANEKLFF
TRBV4-1	TRBJ2-6	.	.	TGCGCCAGCAGCCAAGATCGCACGGAGAGCTCTGGGGCCAACGTCCTGACTTTC	CASSQDRTESSGANVLTF
TRBV5-1	TRBJ2-6	.	.	TGCGCCAGCAGCTTGGGACAGGTTGCCTCTGGGGCCAACGTCCTGACTTTC	CASSLGQVASGANVLTF
TRBV9	TRBJ2-7	TRBD2	.	TGTGCCAGCAGCGTGGGGACTAGCGTCCCCCTCGAGCAGTACTTC	CASSVGTSVPLEQYF
TRBV5-1	TRBJ2-7	.	few	TGCGCCAGCAGCGTACAGGGTGGAGACGAGCAGTACTTC	CASSVQGGDEQYF
TRBV2	TRBJ1-1	.	.	TGTGCCAGCAGTCAGGGCCCGAGGAGTACTGAAGCTTTCTTT	CASSQGPRSTEAFF
TRBV18	TRBJ1-5	.	.	TGTGCCAGCTCGTCCGACGAGGGCAGAAATCAGCCCCAGCATTTT	CASSSDEGRNQPQHF
TRBV27	TRBJ2-2	.	.	TGTGCCAGCCTGACTAGGGACAACACCGGGGAGCTGTTTTTT	CASLTRDNTGELFF
TRBV16	TRBJ1-2	.	.	TGTGCCAGCAGCCAATCTATGGCAGGAATTAACTTC	CASSQSMAGINF
TRBV4-2	TRBJ2-1	TRBD2	.	TGTGCCAGCAGCGATCGACTAGCGGGGGATCTATACAATGAGCAGTTCTTC	CASSDRLAGDLYNEQFF
TRBV4-1	TRBJ1-2	.	.	TGCGCCAGCAGCCAAGAATCGGGGTCTGGTGGCTACACCTTC	CASSQESGSGGYTF
TRBV5-8	TRBJ1-2	.	.	TGTGCCAGCAGCTTGTTGGGGATGGGCTACACCTTC	CASSLLGMGYTF
TRBV28	TRBJ1-5	.	.	TGTGCCAGCAGTTTAACGTTTGGGGGTCAGGGCGGCAATCAGCCCCAGCATTTT	CASSLTFGGQGGNQPQHF
TRBV5-1	TRBJ1-4	.	.	TGCGCCAGCAGCCCCTATTCCGGCTCAGCAACTAATGAAAAACTGTTTTTT	CASSPYSGSATNEKLFF
TRBV27	TRBJ2-1	TRBD2	.	TGTGCCAGCAGTCCCCTAGCGGGCGAGCAGTTCTTC	CASSPLAGEQFF
TRBV6-5	TRBJ2-7	.	.	TGTGCCAGCAGTTACCCAGCGCTAGATTCCTACGAGCAGTACTTC	CASSYPALDSYEQYF
TRBV19	TRBJ2-1	TRBD2	.	TGTGCCAGTGGACTAGCGGGACTCAATGAGCAGTTCTTC	CASGLAGLNEQFF
TRBV7-9	TRBJ2-1	TRBD2	.	TGTGCCAGTTGTGCGGGAGAGGGTGGTGAGCAGTTCTTC	CASCAGEGGEQFF
TRBV6-1	TRBJ2-7	TRBD1	.	TGTGCCAGCAGGGGGGGACAGGGCACCTACGAGCAGTACTTC	CASRGGQGTYEQYF
TRBV6-1	TRBJ2-3	.	.	TGTGCCAGCAGCCAAGACCATTTCACAGATACGCAGTATTTT	CASSQDHFTDTQYF
TRBV11-3	TRBJ1-5	.	.	TGTGCCGTTCAATCAGGGACTGAGCCCCAGCATTTT	CAVQSGTEPQHF
TRBV19	TRBJ2-1	TRBD1	.	TGTGCCAGTAGTATACATGGGACAGAAGCCAATGAGCAGTTCTTC	CASSIHGTEANEQFF
TRBV2	TRBJ2-1	.	once	TGTGCCAGCAGCCCTTCCGGGACTCCTCTTTCGATGTTCTTC	CASSPSGTPLSMFF
TRBV15	TRBJ1-5	.	.	TGTGCCACCAGCAGGGCGAGCGGGGCCTTCAATCAGCCCCAGCATTTT	CATSRASGAFNQPQHF
TRBV25-1	TRBJ2-4	.	.	TGTGCCAGCAGTGATAGTGGGCCCGAGCTAAACATTCAGTACTTC	CASSDSGPELNIQYF
TRBV6-9	TRBJ2-1	TRBD1	.	TGTGCCAGCAGCTCCGACAGGGGAGCCTACAATGAGCAGTTCTTC	CASSSDRGAYNEQFF
TRBV28	TRBJ2-2	.	.	TGTGCCAGCCGACAGGCCAACACCGGGGAGCTGTTTTTT	CASRQANTGELFF
TRBV7-6	TRBJ2-5	.	.	TGTGCCAGCAGCTTAGCGCCGGGACACCGCCCAAAAGAGACCCAGTACTTC	CASSLAPGHRPKETQYF
TRBV7-9	TRBJ2-5	.	.	TGTGCCAGCATCGACGGGCTCCAAGAGACCCAGTACTTC	CASIDGLQETQYF
TRBV30	TRBJ2-1	TRBD2	.	TGTGCCGCATGCCCTTGGACTAGCGGATCAAATGAGCAGTTCTTC	CAACPWTSGSNEQFF
TRBV6-1	TRBJ1-3	.	.	TGTGCCAGCAGATCTACAGGGTTTTCTGGAAACACCATATATTTT	CASRSTGFSGNTIYF
TRBV28	TRBJ2-7	TRBD2	once	TGTGCCAGCAGTTTGAGGGGACTAGCGGGAATTTACGAGCAGTACTTC	CASSLRGLAGIYEQYF
TRBV5-1	TRBJ2-1	TRBD2	once	TGCGCCAGCACCCCTACTAGCGGGAGGAGTAACCACAATGAGCAGTTCTTC	CASTPTSGRSNHNEQFF
TRBV28	TRBJ2-3	.	.	TGTGCCAGCAGCTCGACACTCAGCACAGATACGCAGTATTTT	CASSSTLSTDTQYF
TRBV9	TRBJ2-7	.	.	TGTGCCAGCAGCGGGACAGACCTCAAGTCCGAGCAGTACTTC	CASSGTDLKSEQYF
TRBV4-1	TRBJ2-7	.	.	TGCGCCAGCAGCAGGGAGGGTAATCGGGGGCGGAGCTCCTACGAGCAGTACTTC	CASSREGNRGRSSYEQYF
TRBV5-1	TRBJ1-3	.	.	TGCGCCAGCAGCTCGACAGGTTCTGGAAACACCATATATTTT	CASSSTGSGNTIYF
TRBV7-9	TRBJ2-1	.	.	TGTGCCAGCAGCCCCCAAGGAGCTTACAATGAGCAGTTCTTC	CASSPQGAYNEQFF
TRBV6-8	TRBJ2-7	.	.	TGTGCCAGCAGTTACTCGATCTTGGAGGAGCAGTACTTC	CASSYSILEEQYF
TRBV6-6	TRBJ2-7	.	.	TGTGCCAGCAGTTACGACAGAGCCTACGAGCAGTACTTC	CASSYDRAYEQYF
TRBV18	TRBJ1-1	.	.	TGTGCCAGCTCACCAGGCAGGTCCAAAATGAACACTGAAGCTTTCTTT	CASSPGRSKMNTEAFF
TRBV6-1	TRBJ2-5	TRBD1	.	TGTGCCAGCAGTGAAGCGTGGGACAGCCAAGAGACCCAGTACTTC	CASSEAWDSQETQYF
TRBV21-1	TRBJ2-3	.	.	TGTGCCAGCAGCACTAGCGGGAGGGCTAGAAGCACAGATACGCAGTATTTT	CASSTSGRARSTDTQYF
TRBV7-4	TRBJ1-3	.	.	TGTGCCAGCAGCTCTTTCTCTGGAAACACCATATATTTT	CASSSFSGNTIYF
TRBV9	TRBJ1-1	.	.	TGTGCCAGCAGCGTTTCGGCCGGGGGGACTGAAGCTTTCTTT	CASSVSAGGTEAFF